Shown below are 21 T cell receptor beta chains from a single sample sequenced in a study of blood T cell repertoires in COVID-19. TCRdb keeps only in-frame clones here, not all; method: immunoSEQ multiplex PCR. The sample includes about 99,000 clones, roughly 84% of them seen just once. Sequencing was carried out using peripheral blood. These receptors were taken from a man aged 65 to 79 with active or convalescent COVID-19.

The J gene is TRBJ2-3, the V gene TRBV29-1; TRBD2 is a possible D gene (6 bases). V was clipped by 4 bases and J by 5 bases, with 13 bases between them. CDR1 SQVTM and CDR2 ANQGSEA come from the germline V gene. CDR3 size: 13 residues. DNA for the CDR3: TGCAGCGTTGGAGCCCCCGGGGGAGATACGCAGTATTTT. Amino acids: CSVGAPGGDTQYF.

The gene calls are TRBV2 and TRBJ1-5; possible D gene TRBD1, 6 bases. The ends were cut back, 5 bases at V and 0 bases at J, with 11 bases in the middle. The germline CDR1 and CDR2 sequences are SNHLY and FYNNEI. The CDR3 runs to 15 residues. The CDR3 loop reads CASSLTGRSNQPQHF. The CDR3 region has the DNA TGTGCCAGCAGTTTGACAGGACGTAGCAATCAGCCCCAGCATTTT.

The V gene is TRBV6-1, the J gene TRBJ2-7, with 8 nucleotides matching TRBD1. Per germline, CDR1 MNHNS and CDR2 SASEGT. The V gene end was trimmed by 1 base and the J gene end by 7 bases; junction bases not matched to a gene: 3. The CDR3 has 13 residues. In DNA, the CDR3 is TGTGCCAGCAGTGAAGGACAGGGGTGGGAGCAGTACTTC. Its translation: CASSEGQGWEQYF.

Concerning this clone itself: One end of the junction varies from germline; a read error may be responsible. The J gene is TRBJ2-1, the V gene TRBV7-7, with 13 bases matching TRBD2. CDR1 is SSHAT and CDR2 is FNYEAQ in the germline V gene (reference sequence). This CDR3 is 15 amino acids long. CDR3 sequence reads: CASSTGTSGANEQFF. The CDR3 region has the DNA TGTGCTAGCAGCACCGGGACTAGCGGGGCCAATGAGCAGTTCTTC.

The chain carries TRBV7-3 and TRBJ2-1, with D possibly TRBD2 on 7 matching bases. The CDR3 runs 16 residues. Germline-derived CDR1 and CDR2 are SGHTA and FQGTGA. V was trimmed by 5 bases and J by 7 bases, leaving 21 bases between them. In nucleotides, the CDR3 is TGTGCCAGCAGCCCGAGAACAGGGAGGGGCGGGAATGAGCAGTTCTTC. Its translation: CASSPRTGRGGNEQFF.

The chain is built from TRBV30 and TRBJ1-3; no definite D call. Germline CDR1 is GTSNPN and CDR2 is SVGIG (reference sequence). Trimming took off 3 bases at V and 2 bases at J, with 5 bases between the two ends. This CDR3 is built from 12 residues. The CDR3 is CAWRFAGNTIYF. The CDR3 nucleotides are TGTGCCTGGAGATTCGCTGGAAACACCATATATTTT.

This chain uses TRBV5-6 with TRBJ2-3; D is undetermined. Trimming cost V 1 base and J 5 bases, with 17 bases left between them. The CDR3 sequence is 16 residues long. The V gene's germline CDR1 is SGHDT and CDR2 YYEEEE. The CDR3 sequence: CASSLKWRRPEDTQYF. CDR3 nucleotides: TGTGCCAGCAGCTTGAAATGGAGACGGCCCGAAGATACGCAGTATTTT.

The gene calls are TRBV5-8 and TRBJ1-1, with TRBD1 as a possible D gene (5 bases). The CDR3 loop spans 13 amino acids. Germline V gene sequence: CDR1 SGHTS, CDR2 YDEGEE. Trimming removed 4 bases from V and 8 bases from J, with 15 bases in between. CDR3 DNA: TGTGCCAGCAGCAAGAGCGGGGCCGGAGAAGCTTTCTTT. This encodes CASSKSGAGEAFF. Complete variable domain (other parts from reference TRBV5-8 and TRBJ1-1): EAGVTQSPTHLIKTRGQQATLRCSPISGHTSVYWYQQALGLGLQFLLWYDEGEERNRGNFPPRFSGRQFPNYSSELNVNALELEDSALYLCASSKSGAGEAFFGQGTRLTVV.

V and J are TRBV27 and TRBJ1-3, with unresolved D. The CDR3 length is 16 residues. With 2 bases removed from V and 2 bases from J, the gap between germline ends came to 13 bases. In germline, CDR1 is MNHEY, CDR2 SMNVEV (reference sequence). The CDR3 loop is CASSLTGKSTGNTIYF. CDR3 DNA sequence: TGTGCCAGCAGTTTAACGGGGAAATCCACTGGAAACACCATATATTTT.

CDR3 DNA: TGTGCCTGGGAACTTGGGGCCGAGTTCAACTCCTATGGCTACACCTTC. Protein sequence: CAWELGAEFNSYGYTF. V gene TRBV30 combines with J gene TRBJ1-2; D is possibly TRBD1 (5 bases). The CDR3 sequence is 16 residues long. Deletions cut 5 bases from V and 4 bases from J, with 23 bases between. Germline CDR1 GTSNPN, CDR2 SVGIG (reference sequence).

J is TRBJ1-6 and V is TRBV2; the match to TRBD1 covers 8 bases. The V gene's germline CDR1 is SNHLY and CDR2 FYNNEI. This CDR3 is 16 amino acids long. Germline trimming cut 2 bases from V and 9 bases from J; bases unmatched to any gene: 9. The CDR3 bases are TGTGCCAGCAGTGAATGGACAGGGAACTTAGGTTCACCCCTCCACTTT. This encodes CASSEWTGNLGSPLHF.

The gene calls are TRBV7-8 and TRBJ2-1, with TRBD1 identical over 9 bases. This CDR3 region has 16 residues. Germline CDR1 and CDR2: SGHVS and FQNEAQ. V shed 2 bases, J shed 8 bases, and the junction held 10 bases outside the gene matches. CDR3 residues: CASSLTGTGSWDEQFF. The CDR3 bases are TGTGCCAGCAGCTTAACCGGGACAGGGTCCTGGGATGAGCAGTTCTTC.

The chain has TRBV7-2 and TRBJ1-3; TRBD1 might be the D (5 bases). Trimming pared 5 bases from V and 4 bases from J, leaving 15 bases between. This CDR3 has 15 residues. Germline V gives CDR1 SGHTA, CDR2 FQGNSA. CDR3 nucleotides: TGTGCCAGCAGCCCCCGGGGGATCTACGGAAACACCATATATTTT. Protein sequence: CASSPRGIYGNTIYF.

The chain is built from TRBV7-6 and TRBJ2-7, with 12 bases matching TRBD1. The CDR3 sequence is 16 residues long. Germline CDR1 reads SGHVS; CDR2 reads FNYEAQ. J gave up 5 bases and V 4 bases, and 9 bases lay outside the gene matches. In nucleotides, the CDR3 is TGTGCCAGCAGCTCCCGGCCGGGACAGGGGGCCCACGAGCAGTACTTC. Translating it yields CASSSRPGQGAHEQYF.

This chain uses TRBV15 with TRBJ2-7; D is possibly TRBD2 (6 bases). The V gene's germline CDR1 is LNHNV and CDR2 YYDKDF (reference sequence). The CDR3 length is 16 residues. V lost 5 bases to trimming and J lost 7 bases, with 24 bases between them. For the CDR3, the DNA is TGTGCCACCAGCCTCCGATTGGGGGGTAGCGGACGGGAGCAGTACTTC. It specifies CATSLRLGGSGREQYF.

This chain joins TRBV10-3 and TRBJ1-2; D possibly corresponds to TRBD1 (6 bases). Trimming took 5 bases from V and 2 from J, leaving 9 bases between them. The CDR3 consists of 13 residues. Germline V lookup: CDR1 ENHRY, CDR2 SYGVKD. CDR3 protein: CAISPGANYGYTF. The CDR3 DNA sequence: TGTGCCATCAGTCCAGGGGCGAACTATGGCTACACCTTC.

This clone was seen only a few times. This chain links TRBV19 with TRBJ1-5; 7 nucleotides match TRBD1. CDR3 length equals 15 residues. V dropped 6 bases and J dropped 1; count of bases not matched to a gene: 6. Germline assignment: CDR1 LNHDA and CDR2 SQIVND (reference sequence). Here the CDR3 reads CASSGRGLSNQPQHF. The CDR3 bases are TGTGCCAGTAGCGGGAGGGGGCTCAGCAATCAGCCCCAGCATTTT.

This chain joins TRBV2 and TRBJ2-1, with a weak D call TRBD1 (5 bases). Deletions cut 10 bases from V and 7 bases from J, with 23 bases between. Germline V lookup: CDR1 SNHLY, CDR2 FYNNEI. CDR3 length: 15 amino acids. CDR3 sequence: CATKPEIAGQNEQFF. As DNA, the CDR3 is TGTGCCACCAAACCAGAAATTGCAGGGCAGAATGAGCAGTTCTTC.

CDR3 nucleotide sequence: TGTGCCAGCAGCTTAGCCCAGGGAGGGACAGATACGCAGTATTTT. It specifies CASSLAQGGTDTQYF. This chain connects TRBV7-2 to TRBJ2-3; TRBD2 aligns across 7 bases. V trimming: 0 bases; J trimming: 3 bases; junction bases outside the gene matches: 3. CDR3 length: 15 residues. Germline values: CDR1 SGHTA, CDR2 FQGNSA.

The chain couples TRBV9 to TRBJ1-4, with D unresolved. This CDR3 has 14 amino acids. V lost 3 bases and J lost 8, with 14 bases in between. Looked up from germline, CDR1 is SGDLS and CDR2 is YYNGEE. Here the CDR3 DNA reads TGTGCCAGCAGCGCCGAACCCAGAACCGAAAAACTGTTTTTT. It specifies CASSAEPRTEKLFF.

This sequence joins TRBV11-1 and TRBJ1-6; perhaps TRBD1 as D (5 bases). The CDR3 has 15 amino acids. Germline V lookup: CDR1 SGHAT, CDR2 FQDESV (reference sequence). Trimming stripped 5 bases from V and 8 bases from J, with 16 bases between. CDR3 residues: CASSGRGSGDSPLHF. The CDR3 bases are TGTGCCAGCAGCGGACGGGGGTCGGGTGATTCACCCCTCCACTTT.